One and the same sample provided the 24 T cell receptor beta chains below, sequenced in a study of T cells in Graves' hyperthyroidism and ophthalmopathy. RNA transcripts provided the source from which TCR beta CDR3 regions were amplified. First-round RT-PCR of the TCR CDR3 relied on the HTBI primer set. TCRdb processed the multiplex PCR reads anew with MiXCR; each CDR3 protein has one entry. This table has 300,000 to 450,000 distinct CDR3 sequences, 20% to 25% appearing once. Sequencing was carried out using blood. The receptors here all came from a man aged 50-60 years with Graves' hyperthyroidism.

The chain couples TRBV19 to TRBJ1-1, with TRBD1 as a possible D gene (6 bases). The CDR3 totals 15 residues. V gave up 2 bases and J gave up 5 bases, with 15 bases separating them. Germline V CDR1 and CDR2: LNHDA, SQIVND (reference sequence). The CDR3 is CASSINRAGETEAFF. CDR3 coding DNA: TGTGCCAGTAGTATAAACAGGGCAGGTGAAACTGAAGCTTTCTTT. The full variable domain, completed using reference TRBV19 and TRBJ1-1, is DGGITQSPKYLFRKEGQNVTLSCEQNLNHDAMYWYRQDPGQGLRLIYYSQIVNDFQKGDIAEGYSVSREKKESFPLTVTSAQKNPTAFYLCASSINRAGETEAFFGQGTRLTVV.

The chain carries TRBV29-1 and TRBJ2-7; possible D gene TRBD2, 6 bases. The CDR3 is 12 amino acids. Germline-derived CDR1 and CDR2 are SQVTM and ANQGSEA. Trimming removed 4 bases from V and 9 bases from J, with 16 bases in between. CDR3 protein: CSVAEGRFGQYF. The CDR3 DNA sequence: TGCAGCGTTGCGGAGGGACGCTTTGGGCAGTACTTC.

The table lists this clonotype with many counts. The genes are TRBV28 and TRBJ2-7; D is perhaps TRBD1 (6 bases). V was trimmed by 7 bases and J by 5 bases, leaving 21 bases between them. Germline CDR1 reads MDHEN; CDR2 reads SYDVKM. The CDR3 has 15 residues. The CDR3 region has the DNA TGTGCCAGCAACATTCGACAGGAGCTTATGAACGAGCAGTACTTC. Amino acid sequence: CASNIRQELMNEQYF. The full variable domain, with the rest looked up from reference TRBV28 and TRBJ2-7, is DVKVTQSSRYLVKRTGEKVFLECVQDMDHENMFWYRQDPGLGLRLIYFSYDVKMKEKGDIPEGYSVSREKKERFSLILESASTNQTSMYLCASNIRQELMNEQYFGPGTRLTVT.

The chain couples TRBV6-1 to TRBJ1-2; D is ambiguous. This CDR3 spans 12 amino acids. Germline CDR1 MNHNS, CDR2 SASEGT. Trimming shortened V by 1 base and J by 7 bases, and 7 bases separated the two germline ends. The CDR3 DNA sequence: TGTGCCAGCAGTGAAGGGGAATTTGGCTACACCTTC. This encodes CASSEGEFGYTF.

The V gene is TRBV27, the J gene TRBJ2-1, with D unclear. The length of the CDR3 is 13 residues. Germline V gene lookup returns CDR1 MNHEY and CDR2 SMNVEV (reference sequence). V lost 1 base to trimming and J lost 7 bases, with 8 bases between them. The CDR3 region is CASSLLTSNEQFF. DNA for the CDR3: TGTGCCAGCAGTTTATTGACTTCAAATGAGCAGTTCTTC.

This clonotype was counted ten times or more. The chain links TRBV5-1 to TRBJ2-1; possibly TRBD1 or TRBD2 for D (5 bases each). Trimming took off 2 bases at V and 3 bases at J, with 15 bases between the two ends. CDR1 is SGHRS, CDR2 YFSETQ, per germline. The CDR3 length is 16 residues. In DNA form, the CDR3 reads TGCGCCAGCAGCTTCGACCCGGGACGTAACTACAATGAGCAGTTCTTC. It translates to CASSFDPGRNYNEQFF.

Ten or more counts support this clonotype. The V gene is TRBV2, the J gene TRBJ2-7; TRBD2 aligns across 7 bases. The CDR3 loop spans 15 amino acids. Losses at the gene ends were 2 bases for V and 0 bases for J; bases not matched to a gene: 4. Germline CDR1 SNHLY, CDR2 FYNNEI. In DNA, the CDR3 is TGTGCCAGCAGTGAACTAGCGGTGTTCTCCTACGAGCAGTACTTC. This sequence encodes CASSELAVFSYEQYF.

This clonotype was seen a handful of times. The chain carries TRBV19 and TRBJ2-1; a weak D match, TRBD2 (7 bases). The germline V gene has CDR1 LNHDA and CDR2 SQIVND (reference sequence). V lost 9 bases to trimming and J lost 2 bases, with 23 bases between them. CDR3 length: 17 amino acids. CDR3: CASQGKRGGAAYNEQFF. DNA for the CDR3: TGTGCCAGCCAGGGGAAAAGGGGGGGAGCAGCCTACAATGAGCAGTTCTTC.

This clonotype was counted at least ten times. The genes are TRBV28 and TRBJ1-1; D is possibly TRBD1 (5 bases). The germline V gene has CDR1 MDHEN and CDR2 SYDVKM. The CDR3 is 14 amino acids. V was trimmed by 3 bases and J by 5 bases, leaving 13 bases between them. This CDR3 is CASSLEGARTEAFF. CDR3 in DNA: TGTGCCAGCAGTTTGGAAGGGGCTCGGACTGAAGCTTTCTTT.

This chain links TRBV5-1 with TRBJ2-4, with TRBD2 identical over 7 bases. CDR3 length: 16 residues. The V and J ends lost 0 bases and 5 bases, in that order; junction bases with no gene match: 8. Germline V gene lookup returns CDR1 SGHRS and CDR2 YFSETQ. CDR3 bases: TGCGCCAGCAGCTTGGGGACTAGTGGAGGACAAAACATTCAGTACTTC. This codes for CASSLGTSGGQNIQYF.

This clonotype was observed a few times. As DNA, the CDR3 is TGTGCCAGCAGCTTAGATGCGGGTGGCTACACCTTC. Translation gives CASSLDAGGYTF. The V gene is TRBV7-9, the J gene TRBJ1-2; no clear D. The CDR3 runs 12 residues. V was clipped by 1 base and J by 7 bases, with 7 bases between them. Germline CDR1 is SEHNR and CDR2 is FQNEAQ (reference sequence).

A few counts support this clonotype. The chain employs TRBV18 and TRBJ2-3; the D is unclear. The CDR3 totals 15 residues. The V end lost 0 bases, the J end lost 0 bases, and 7 bases lay between the germline ends. CDR1 and CDR2 (germline): KGHSH, LQKENI. The chain's CDR3 is CASSPPADSTDTQYF. DNA of the CDR3: TGTGCCAGCTCACCACCCGCAGATAGCACAGATACGCAGTATTTT.

This clonotype was seen a few times. The gene calls are TRBV6-5 and TRBJ1-6; D is unclear. V was trimmed by 0 bases and J by 7 bases, leaving 10 bases between them. The CDR3 has 15 residues. Germline values: CDR1 MNHEY, CDR2 SVGAGI. Here the CDR3 DNA reads TGTGCCAGCAGTTACTCTAGGGATTCCAATTCACCCCTCCACTTT. Its translation: CASSYSRDSNSPLHF.

This clonotype was detected ten times or more. The V and J genes are TRBV5-1 and TRBJ2-1; TRBD2 matches 9 bases. V gave up 4 bases and J gave up 8 bases; unmatched junction bases: 13. CDR3 length equals 16 residues. Germline V CDR1 and CDR2: SGHRS, YFSETQ. In DNA form, the CDR3 reads TGCGCCAGCAGCCTGCAAGCGGGAGGAGGGTCCGATGAGCAGTTCTTC. The encoded protein is CASSLQAGGGSDEQFF.

The J gene is TRBJ2-7, the V gene TRBV10-1; D tentatively fits TRBD1 or TRBD2 (5 bases each). CDR1 is WNHNN and CDR2 is SYGVQD in the germline V gene (reference sequence). This CDR3 spans 14 amino acids. V was shortened by 2 bases and J by 1 base, with 9 bases between the two germline ends. CDR3 sequence (DNA): TGCGCCAGCAGTGAGGATGGGGGATCCTACGAGCAGTACTTC. Translation: CASSEDGGSYEQYF.

This clonotype was seen repeatedly, ten times or more. The chain employs TRBV5-1 and TRBJ2-1, with 8 bases fitting TRBD2. Germline values: CDR1 SGHRS, CDR2 YFSETQ. After removal of 1 base from V and 4 bases from J, the junction contained 1 base not matched to a gene. This CDR3 is 14 amino acids long. In nucleotides, the CDR3 is TGCGCCAGCAGCTTGTCTAGCGGGTACAATGAGCAGTTCTTC. Protein product: CASSLSSGYNEQFF.

This clonotype was picked up a small number of times. The DNA of the CDR3 is TGTGCCAGCAGCTTAGGGACGGCCGGAGATGAGCAGTTCTTC. Residues: CASSLGTAGDEQFF. The chain links TRBV11-2 to TRBJ2-1, with no clear D. Trimming cost V 1 base and J 8 bases, with 12 bases left between them. This CDR3 contains 14 residues. Germline V gene data show CDR1 as SGHAT and CDR2 as FQNNGV.

The J gene is TRBJ2-3, the V gene TRBV20-1, with D uncertain. Trimming cost V 0 bases and J 2 bases, with 12 bases left between them. Per the germline V gene, CDR1 is DFQATT and CDR2 is SNEGSKA (reference sequence). The CDR3 contains 15 residues. Here the CDR3 reads CSARDLGINTDTQYF. The CDR3 DNA reads TGCAGTGCTAGAGATCTGGGCATCAACACAGATACGCAGTATTTT.

The rearrangement links TRBV12-3 or TRBV12-4 to TRBJ2-7, with a weak D call TRBD2 (6 bases). The ends were cut back, 3 bases at V and 7 bases at J, with 13 bases in the middle. The CDR3 has 13 amino acids. Here the CDR3 DNA reads TGTGCCAGCAGTTTGGGAGGTCTTTCGGAGCAGTACTTC. This gives the protein CASSLGGLSEQYF.

This clonotype occurred once. V gene TRBV5-6 combines with J gene TRBJ1-5, with TRBD1 matching over 9 bases. Germline V gives CDR1 SGHDT, CDR2 YYEEEE. Unmatched junction bases numbered 3, after V lost 2 bases and J lost 0 bases. This CDR3 is 16 amino acids long. The CDR3 nucleotides are TGTGCCAGCAGCTTAGGGACAGGGTATAGCAATCAGCCCCAGCATTTT. Residues: CASSLGTGYSNQPQHF.

The chain joins TRBV28 to TRBJ1-2; 9 bases align to TRBD1. CDR1 and CDR2 (germline): MDHEN, SYDVKM. V was pared by 6 bases and J by 7 bases, with 18 bases of the junction left unmatched. This CDR3 is 17 amino acids long. The CDR3 DNA is TGTGCCAGCAGCCTGGGGGGACAGGGACTTTGGGGTCGTGGCTACACCTTC. Its translation: CASSLGGQGLWGRGYTF.

This clonotype was counted ten times or more. V gene TRBV11-2 combines with J gene TRBJ2-7; 10 bases line up with TRBD2. V dropped 2 bases and J dropped 3; count of bases not matched to a gene: 7. The CDR3 is 16 residues long. Germline V gene lookup returns CDR1 SGHAT and CDR2 FQNNGV. The CDR3 is CASSLPRTSGSYEQYF. The CDR3 DNA is TGTGCCAGCAGCTTACCCCGGACTAGCGGAAGCTACGAGCAGTACTTC.

This chain links TRBV7-9 with TRBJ1-1, with 7 bases that match TRBD1. Germline V gives CDR1 SEHNR, CDR2 FQNEAQ (reference sequence). The CDR3 extends over 13 amino acids. The V gene end was trimmed by 5 bases and the J gene end by 4 bases; junction bases not matched to a gene: 4. In DNA form, the CDR3 reads TGTGCCAGCAGCCCTAACAGGGGCACTGAAGCTTTCTTT. Encoded protein: CASSPNRGTEAFF.

This clonotype appeared a few times. This chain uses TRBV9 with TRBJ1-6; D is ambiguous. CDR1 SGDLS and CDR2 YYNGEE come from the germline V gene. This CDR3 is 15 amino acids long. V was pared by 0 bases and J by 7 bases, with 11 bases between. The CDR3, as DNA: TGTGCCAGCAGCGTAGGACACCTACCGAATTCACCCCTCCACTTT. It yields the protein CASSVGHLPNSPLHF.